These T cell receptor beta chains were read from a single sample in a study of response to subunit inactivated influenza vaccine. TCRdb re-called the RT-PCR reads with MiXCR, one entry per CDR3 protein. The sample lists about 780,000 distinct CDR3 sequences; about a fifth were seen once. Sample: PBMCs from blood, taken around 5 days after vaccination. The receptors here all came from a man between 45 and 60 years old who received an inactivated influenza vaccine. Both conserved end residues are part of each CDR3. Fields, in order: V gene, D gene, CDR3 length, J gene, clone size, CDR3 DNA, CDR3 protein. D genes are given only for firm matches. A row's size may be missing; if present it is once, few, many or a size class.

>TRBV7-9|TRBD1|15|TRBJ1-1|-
TGTGCCAGCAGCTTCCGTGGGACAGGGAACACTGAAGCTTTCTTT
CASSFRGTGNTEAFF
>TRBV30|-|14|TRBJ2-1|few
TGTGCCTGGAGTGTACGTAGGGCCGGGGGTGAGCAGTTCTTC
CAWSVRRAGGEQFF
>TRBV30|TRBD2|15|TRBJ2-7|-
TGTGCTTATGCCGGGGCTAGCGGGAGGAATTACGAGCAGTACTTC
CAYAGASGRNYEQYF
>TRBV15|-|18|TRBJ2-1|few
TGTGCCACCAGCTCACAGTTTCGAGTCGGGAGATCCTACAATGAGCAGTTCTTC
CATSSQFRVGRSYNEQFF
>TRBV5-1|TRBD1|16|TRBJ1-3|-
TGCGCCAGCAGCGCGCCCGGACAGGGCGTAGGAAACACCATATATTTT
CASSAPGQGVGNTIYF
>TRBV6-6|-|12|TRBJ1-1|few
TGTGCCAGCAGTAACGGAGTCACTGAAGCTTTCTTT
CASSNGVTEAFF
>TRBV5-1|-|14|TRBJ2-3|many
TGCGCCAGCAGCTTGGAAGACCCGAGGGATACGCAGTATTTT
CASSLEDPRDTQYF
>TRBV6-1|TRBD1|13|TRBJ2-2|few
TGTGCCAGCAGGACAGGGCCGGGCGGGGAGCTGTTTTTT
CASRTGPGGELFF
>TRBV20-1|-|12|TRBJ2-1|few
TGCAGTGCTAGGCCAGCGGGCAATGAGCAGTTCTTC
CSARPAGNEQFF
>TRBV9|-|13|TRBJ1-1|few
TGTGCCAGCAGCGCCGGACAGAGGACTGAAGCTTTCTTT
CASSAGQRTEAFF
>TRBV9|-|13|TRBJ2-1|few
TGTGCCAGCAGCGTAAATGGGGGGACTGCACAGTTCTTC
CASSVNGGTAQFF
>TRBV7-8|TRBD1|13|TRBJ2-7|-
TGTGCCACTGCCGGGACAGAGTTCTACGAGCAGTACTTC
CATAGTEFYEQYF
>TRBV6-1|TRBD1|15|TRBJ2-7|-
TGTGCCAGCAGTGAAGGGCAGGGGGCGAGGTACGAGCAGTACTTC
CASSEGQGARYEQYF
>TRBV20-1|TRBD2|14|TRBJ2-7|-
TGCAGTGCTAGAGCGACTAGCGGGAGCTACGAGCAGTACTTC
CSARATSGSYEQYF
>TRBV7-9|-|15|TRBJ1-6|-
TGTGCCAGCAGCTTAGACGGGGGAAGTACTTCACCCCTCCACTTT
CASSLDGGSTSPLHF
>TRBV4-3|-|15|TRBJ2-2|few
TGCGCCAGCAGCCAAGTCGGCTTCTGGACCGGGGAGCTGTTTTTT
CASSQVGFWTGELFF
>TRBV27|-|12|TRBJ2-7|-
TGTGCCAGCAGTTTTATCAGGGGCGAGCAGTACTTC
CASSFIRGEQYF